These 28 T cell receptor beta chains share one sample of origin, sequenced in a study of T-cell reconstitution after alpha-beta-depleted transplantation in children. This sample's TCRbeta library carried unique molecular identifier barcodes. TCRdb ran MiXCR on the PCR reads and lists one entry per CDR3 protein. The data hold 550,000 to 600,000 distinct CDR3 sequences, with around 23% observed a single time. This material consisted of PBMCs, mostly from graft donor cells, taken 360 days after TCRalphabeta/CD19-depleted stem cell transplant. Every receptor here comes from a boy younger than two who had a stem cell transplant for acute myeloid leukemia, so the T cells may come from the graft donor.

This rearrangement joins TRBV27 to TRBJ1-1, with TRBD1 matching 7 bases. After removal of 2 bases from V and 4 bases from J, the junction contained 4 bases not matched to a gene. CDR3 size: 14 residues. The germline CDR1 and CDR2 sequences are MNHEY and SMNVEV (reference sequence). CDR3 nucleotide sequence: TGTGCCAGCAGTTTACTCAGGGGGAGCACTGAAGCTTTCTTT. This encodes CASSLLRGSTEAFF.

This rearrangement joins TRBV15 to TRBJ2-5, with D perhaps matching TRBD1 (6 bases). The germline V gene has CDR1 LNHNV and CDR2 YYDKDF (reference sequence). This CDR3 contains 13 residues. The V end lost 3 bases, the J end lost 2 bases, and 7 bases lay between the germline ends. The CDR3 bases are TGTGCCACCAGCAGCGGACAGCAAGAGACCCAGTACTTC. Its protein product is CATSSGQQETQYF.

CDR3 amino acids: CASSLVRRAANYGYTF. The CDR3 nucleotides are TGTGCCAGCAGCTTAGTGCGCAGGGCCGCTAACTATGGCTACACCTTC. The chain carries TRBV7-2 and TRBJ1-2; possibly TRBD1 for D (5 bases). Germline V gene lookup returns CDR1 SGHTA and CDR2 FQGNSA. Trimming cost V 1 base and J 0 bases, with 12 bases left between them. The CDR3 has 16 amino acids. Drawing the rest from reference TRBV7-2 and TRBJ1-2, the complete variable domain is GAGVSQSPSNKVTEKGKDVELRCDPISGHTALYWYRQSLGQGLEFLIYFQGNSAPDKSGLPSDRFSAERTGGSVSTLTIQRTQQEDSAVYLCASSLVRRAANYGYTFGSGTRLTVV.

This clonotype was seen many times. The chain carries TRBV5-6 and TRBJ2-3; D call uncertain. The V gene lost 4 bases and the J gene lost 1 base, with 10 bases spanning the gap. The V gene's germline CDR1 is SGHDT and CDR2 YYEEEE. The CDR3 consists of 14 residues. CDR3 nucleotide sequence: TGTGCCAGCAGCCCAGCCGCGGGCACAGATACGCAGTATTTT. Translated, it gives CASSPAAGTDTQYF.

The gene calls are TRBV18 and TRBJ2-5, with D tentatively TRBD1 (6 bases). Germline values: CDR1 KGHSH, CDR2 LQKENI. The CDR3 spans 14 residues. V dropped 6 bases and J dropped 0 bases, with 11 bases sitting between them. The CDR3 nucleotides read TGTGCCAGCTCCCGTAGGGGGAACCAAGAGACCCAGTACTTC. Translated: CASSRRGNQETQYF.

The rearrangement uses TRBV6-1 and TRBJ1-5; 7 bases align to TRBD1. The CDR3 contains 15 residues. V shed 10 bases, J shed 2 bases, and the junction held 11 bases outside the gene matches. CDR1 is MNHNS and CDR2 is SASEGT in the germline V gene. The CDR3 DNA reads TGTGCCACCGACAGGGCCTATGAAGGCAATCAGCCCCAGCATTTT. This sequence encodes CATDRAYEGNQPQHF.

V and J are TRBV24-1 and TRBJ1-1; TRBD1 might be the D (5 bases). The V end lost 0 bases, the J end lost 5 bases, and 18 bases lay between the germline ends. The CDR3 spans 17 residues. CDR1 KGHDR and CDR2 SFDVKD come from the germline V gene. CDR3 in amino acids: CATSDLAPGSGSTEAFF. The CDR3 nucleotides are TGTGCCACCAGTGATTTGGCCCCAGGGAGCGGGTCGACTGAAGCTTTCTTT.

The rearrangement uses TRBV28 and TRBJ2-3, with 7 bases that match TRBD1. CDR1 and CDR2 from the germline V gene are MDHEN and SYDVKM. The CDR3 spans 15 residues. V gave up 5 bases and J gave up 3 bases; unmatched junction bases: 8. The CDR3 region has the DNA TGTGCCAGCAGTATACCGGGACAGTTAACAGATACGCAGTATTTT. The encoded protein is CASSIPGQLTDTQYF.

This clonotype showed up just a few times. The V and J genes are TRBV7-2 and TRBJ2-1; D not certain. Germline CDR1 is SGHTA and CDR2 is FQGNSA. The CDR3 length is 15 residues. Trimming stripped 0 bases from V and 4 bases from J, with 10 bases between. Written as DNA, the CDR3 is TGTGCCAGCAGCTTAGCTGCGATGGGGTACAATGAGCAGTTCTTC. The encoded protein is CASSLAAMGYNEQFF. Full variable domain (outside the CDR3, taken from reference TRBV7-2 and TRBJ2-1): GAGVSQSPSNKVTEKGKDVELRCDPISGHTALYWYRQSLGQGLEFLIYFQGNSAPDKSGLPSDRFSAERTGGSVSTLTIQRTQQEDSAVYLCASSLAAMGYNEQFFGPGTRLTVL.

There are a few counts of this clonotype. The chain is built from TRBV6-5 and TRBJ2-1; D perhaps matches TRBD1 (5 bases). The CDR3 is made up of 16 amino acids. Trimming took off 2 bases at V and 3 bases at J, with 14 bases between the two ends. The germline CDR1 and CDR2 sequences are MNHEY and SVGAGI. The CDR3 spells CASSYPTSQGYNEQFF. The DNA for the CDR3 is TGTGCCAGCAGTTACCCCACCAGTCAGGGCTACAATGAGCAGTTCTTC.

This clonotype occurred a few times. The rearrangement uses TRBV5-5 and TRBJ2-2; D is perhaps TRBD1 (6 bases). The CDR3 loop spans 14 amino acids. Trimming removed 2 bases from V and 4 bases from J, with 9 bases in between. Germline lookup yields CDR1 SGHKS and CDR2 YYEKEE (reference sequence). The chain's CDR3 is CASSFQTGTGELFF. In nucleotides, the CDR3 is TGTGCCAGCAGCTTCCAGACAGGCACCGGGGAGCTGTTTTTT.

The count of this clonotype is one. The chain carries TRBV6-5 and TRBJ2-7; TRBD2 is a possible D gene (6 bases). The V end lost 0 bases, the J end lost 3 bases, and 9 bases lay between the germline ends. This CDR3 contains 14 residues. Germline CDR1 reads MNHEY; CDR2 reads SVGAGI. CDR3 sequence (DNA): TGTGCCAGCAGTTACTCGCGGGAAAACTACGAGCAGTACGTC. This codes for CASSYSRENYEQYV.

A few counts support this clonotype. In nucleotides, the CDR3 is TGCAGTGCTAGAGTCGAGTCTGTCGGACAGGGGAACACCGGGGAGCTGTTTTTT. Translating it yields CSARVESVGQGNTGELFF. V gene TRBV20-1 combines with J gene TRBJ2-2; 8 bases agree with TRBD1. V lost 1 base and J lost 1; bases outside the gene matches: 11. Germline lookup yields CDR1 DFQATT and CDR2 SNEGSKA (reference sequence). CDR3 length equals 18 residues.

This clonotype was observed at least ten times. The CDR3 bases are TGTGCCAGCAGCGGAAACCCCCCAGGGCCTGTAGAGACCCAGTACTTC. As protein: CASSGNPPGPVETQYF. This rearrangement joins TRBV5-5 to TRBJ2-5; perhaps TRBD1 as D (5 bases). In germline, CDR1 is SGHKS, CDR2 YYEKEE (reference sequence). With 4 bases removed from V and 4 bases from J, the gap between germline ends came to 20 bases. The CDR3 sequence is 16 residues long.

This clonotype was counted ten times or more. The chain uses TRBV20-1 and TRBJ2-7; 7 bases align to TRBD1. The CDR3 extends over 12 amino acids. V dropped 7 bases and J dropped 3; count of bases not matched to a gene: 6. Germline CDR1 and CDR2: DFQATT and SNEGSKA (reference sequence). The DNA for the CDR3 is TGCAGTGTAGGGACAGAGTTCTACGAGCAGTACGTC. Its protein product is CSVGTEFYEQYV.

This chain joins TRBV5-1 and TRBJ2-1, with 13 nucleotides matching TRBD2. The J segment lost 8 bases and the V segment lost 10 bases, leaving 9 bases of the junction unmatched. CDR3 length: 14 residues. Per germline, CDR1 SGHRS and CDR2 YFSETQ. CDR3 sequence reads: CAGTGLAGLYEQFF. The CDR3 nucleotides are TGCGCCGGTACGGGACTAGCGGGACTGTATGAGCAGTTCTTC.

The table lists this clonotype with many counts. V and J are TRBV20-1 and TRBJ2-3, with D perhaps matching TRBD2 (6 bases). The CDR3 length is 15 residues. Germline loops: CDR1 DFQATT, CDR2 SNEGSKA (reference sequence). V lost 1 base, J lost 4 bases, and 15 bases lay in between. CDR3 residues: CSARGPTSMADTQYF. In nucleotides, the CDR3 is TGCAGTGCTAGAGGCCCGACTAGTATGGCAGATACGCAGTATTTT.

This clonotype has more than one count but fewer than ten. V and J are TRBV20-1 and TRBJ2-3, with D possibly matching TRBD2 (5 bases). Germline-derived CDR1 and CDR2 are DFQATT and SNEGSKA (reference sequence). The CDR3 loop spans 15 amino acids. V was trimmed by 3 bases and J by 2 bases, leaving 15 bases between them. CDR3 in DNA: TGCAGTGCTAGCGGATCGGGGAAGACCACAGATACGCAGTATTTT. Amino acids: CSASGSGKTTDTQYF.

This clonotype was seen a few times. CDR3 in DNA: TGTGCCAGCAGTCCGACAGTCCCCATTTACAATGAGCAGTTCTTC. It codes for CASSPTVPIYNEQFF. The chain employs TRBV27 and TRBJ2-1; maybe TRBD1 (5 bases). Looked up from germline, CDR1 is MNHEY and CDR2 is SMNVEV (reference sequence). V dropped 5 bases and J dropped 4 bases, with 15 bases sitting between them. This CDR3 is built from 15 residues.

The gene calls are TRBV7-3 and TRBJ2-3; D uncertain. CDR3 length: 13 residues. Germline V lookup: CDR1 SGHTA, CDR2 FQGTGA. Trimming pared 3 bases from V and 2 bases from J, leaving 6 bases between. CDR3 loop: CASSFFPTDTQYF. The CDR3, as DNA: TGTGCCAGCAGCTTCTTTCCCACAGATACGCAGTATTTT.

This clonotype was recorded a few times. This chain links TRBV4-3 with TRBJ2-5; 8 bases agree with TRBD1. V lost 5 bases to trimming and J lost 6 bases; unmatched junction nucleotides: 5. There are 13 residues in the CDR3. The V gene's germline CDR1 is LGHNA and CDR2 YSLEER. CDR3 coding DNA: TGCGCCAGCAGCTACGACAGGGGACAGACCCAGTACTTC. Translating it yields CASSYDRGQTQYF.

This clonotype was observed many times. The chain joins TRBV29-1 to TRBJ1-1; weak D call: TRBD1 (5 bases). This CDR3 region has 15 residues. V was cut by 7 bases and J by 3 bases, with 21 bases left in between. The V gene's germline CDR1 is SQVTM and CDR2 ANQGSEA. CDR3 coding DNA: TGCAGCGCTGGGCGACAGCCTGGGGGAGACACTGAAGCTTTCTTT. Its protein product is CSAGRQPGGDTEAFF. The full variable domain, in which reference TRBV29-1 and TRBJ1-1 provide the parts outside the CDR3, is SAVISQKPSRDICQRGTSLTIQCQVDSQVTMMFWYRQQPGQSLTLIATANQGSEATYESGFVIDKFPISRPNLTFSTLTVSNMSPEDSSIYLCSAGRQPGGDTEAFFGQGTRLTVV.

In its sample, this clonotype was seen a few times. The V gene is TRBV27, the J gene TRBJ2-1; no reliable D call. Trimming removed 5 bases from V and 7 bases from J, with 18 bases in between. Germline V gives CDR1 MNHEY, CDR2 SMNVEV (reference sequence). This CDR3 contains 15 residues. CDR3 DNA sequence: TGTGCCAGCAGTAATTGGGCATCCCTACGAAATGAGCAGTTCTTC. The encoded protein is CASSNWASLRNEQFF.

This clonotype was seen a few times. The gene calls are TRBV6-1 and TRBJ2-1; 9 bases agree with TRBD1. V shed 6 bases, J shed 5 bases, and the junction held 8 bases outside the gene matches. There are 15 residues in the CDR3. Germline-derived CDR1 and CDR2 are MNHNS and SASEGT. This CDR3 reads CASSRGQGPNNEQFF. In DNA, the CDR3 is TGTGCCAGCAGCCGAGGACAGGGGCCGAACAATGAGCAGTTCTTC.

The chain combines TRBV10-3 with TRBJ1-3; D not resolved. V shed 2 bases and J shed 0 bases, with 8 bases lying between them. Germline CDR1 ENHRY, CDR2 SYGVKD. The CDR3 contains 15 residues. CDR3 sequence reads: CAISEDGYSGNTIYF. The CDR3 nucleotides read TGTGCCATCAGTGAGGACGGCTACTCTGGAAACACCATATATTTT.

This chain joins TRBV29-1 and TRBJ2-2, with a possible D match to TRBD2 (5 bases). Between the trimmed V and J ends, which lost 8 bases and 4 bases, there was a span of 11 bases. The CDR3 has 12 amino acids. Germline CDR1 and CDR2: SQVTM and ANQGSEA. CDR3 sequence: CSFRSGTGELFF. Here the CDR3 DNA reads TGCAGCTTTAGGAGCGGCACCGGGGAGCTGTTTTTT.

CDR3 nucleotides: TGCAGTGCTAGAGATAGCGGGGGGGCCGGCGGGGAGCTGTTTTTT. It yields the protein CSARDSGGAGGELFF. The V gene is TRBV20-1, the J gene TRBJ2-2; the match to TRBD2 covers 11 bases. Trimming at V came to 0 bases and at J to 7 bases, leaving 4 bases not matched to a gene. The CDR3 has 15 amino acids. The V gene's germline CDR1 is DFQATT and CDR2 SNEGSKA (reference sequence).

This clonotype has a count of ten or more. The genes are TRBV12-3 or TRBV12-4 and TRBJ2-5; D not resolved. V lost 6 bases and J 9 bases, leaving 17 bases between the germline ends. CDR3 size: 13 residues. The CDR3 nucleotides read TGTGCCAGCAGACAGAACCACCCCGGGCCCCAGTACTTC. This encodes CASRQNHPGPQYF.